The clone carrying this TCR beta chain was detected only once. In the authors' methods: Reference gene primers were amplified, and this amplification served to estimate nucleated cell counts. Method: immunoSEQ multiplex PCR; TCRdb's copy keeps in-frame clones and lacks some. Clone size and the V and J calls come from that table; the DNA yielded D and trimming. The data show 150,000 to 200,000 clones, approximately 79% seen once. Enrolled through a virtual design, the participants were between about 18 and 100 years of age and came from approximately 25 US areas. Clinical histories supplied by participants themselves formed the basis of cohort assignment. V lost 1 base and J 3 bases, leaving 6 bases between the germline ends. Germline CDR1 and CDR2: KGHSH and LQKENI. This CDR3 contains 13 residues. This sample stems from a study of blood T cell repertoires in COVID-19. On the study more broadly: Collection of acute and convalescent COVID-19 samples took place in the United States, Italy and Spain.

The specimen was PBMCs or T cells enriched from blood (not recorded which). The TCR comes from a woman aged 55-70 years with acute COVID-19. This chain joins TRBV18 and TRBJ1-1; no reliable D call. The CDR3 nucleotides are TGTGCCAGCTCACCACGGCAGGACACTGAAGCTTTCTTT. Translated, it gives CASSPRQDTEAFF.